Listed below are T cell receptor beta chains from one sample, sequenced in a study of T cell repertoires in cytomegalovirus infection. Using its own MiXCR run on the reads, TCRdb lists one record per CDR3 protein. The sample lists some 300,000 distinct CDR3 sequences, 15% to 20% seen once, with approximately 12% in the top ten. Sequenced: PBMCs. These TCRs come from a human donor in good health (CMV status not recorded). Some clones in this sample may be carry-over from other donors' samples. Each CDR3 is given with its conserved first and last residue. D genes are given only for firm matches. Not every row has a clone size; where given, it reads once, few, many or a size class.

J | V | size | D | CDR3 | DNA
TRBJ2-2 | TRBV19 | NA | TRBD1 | CASGQGYTGELFF | TGTGCCAGTGGACAGGGATACACCGGGGAGCTGTTTTTT
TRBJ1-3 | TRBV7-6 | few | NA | CASSLELSTIYF | TGTGCCAGCAGCTTAGAATTATCCACCATATATTTT
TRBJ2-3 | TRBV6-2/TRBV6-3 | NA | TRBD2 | CASSYIASGVGDTQYF | TGTGCCAGCAGTTACATTGCTAGCGGGGTTGGAGATACGCAGTATTTT
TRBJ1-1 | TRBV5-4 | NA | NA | CASSQSSVRNTEAFF | TGTGCCAGCAGCCAGAGCTCGGTTCGGAACACTGAAGCTTTCTTT
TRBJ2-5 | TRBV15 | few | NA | CATSRGSTVQETQYF | TGTGCCACCAGCAGAGGGTCTACGGTCCAAGAGACCCAGTACTTC
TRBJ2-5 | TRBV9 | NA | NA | CASSPTGGAETQYF | TGTGCCAGCAGCCCCACAGGGGGGGCGGAGACCCAGTACTTC
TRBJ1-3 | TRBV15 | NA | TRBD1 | CATSRPGGSSGNTIYF | TGTGCCACCAGCCGCCCAGGGGGTAGCTCTGGAAACACCATATATTTT
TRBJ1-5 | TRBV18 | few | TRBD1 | CASSPPGQYSNQPQHF | TGTGCCAGCTCACCACCGGGACAGTATAGCAATCAGCCCCAGCATTTT
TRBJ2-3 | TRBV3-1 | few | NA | CASSHSGLLGDTQYF | TGTGCCAGCAGCCACTCCGGCCTCCTTGGAGATACGCAGTATTTT
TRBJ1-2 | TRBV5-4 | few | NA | CASRMSRDNYGYTF | TGTGCCAGCAGAATGAGTAGGGACAACTATGGCTACACCTTC
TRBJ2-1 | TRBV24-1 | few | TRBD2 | CATSDQLAGGLASSYNEQFF | TGTGCCACCAGTGACCAGTTAGCGGGGGGCCTTGCGAGCTCCTACAATGAGCAGTTCTTC
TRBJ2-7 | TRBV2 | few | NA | CASMARGGEQYF | TGTGCCAGCATGGCCCGAGGAGGGGAGCAGTACTTC
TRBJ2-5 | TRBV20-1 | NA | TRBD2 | CSAGTSGSTQYF | TGCAGTGCCGGGACTAGCGGGAGTACCCAGTACTTC
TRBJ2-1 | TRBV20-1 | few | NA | CSASPTPYNEQFF | TGCAGTGCTAGCCCCACTCCCTACAATGAGCAGTTCTTC
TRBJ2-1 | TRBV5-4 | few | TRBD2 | CASRVGTSGGSEQFF | TGTGCCAGCAGGGTTGGGACTAGCGGGGGGAGTGAGCAGTTCTTC
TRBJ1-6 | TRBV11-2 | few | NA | CASSSLYNSPLHF | TGTGCCAGCAGCTCCCTCTATAATTCACCCCTCCACTTT
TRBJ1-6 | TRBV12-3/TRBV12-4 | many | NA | CASSLDSYNSPLHF | TGTGCCAGCAGCCTTGACAGTTATAATTCACCCCTCCACTTT
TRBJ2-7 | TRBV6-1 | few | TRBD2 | CASSTGLAGYYEQYF | TGTGCCAGCAGTACGGGACTAGCGGGATACTACGAGCAGTACTTC
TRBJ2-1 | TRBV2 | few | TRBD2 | CASSEQRGVYNEQFF | TGTGCCAGCAGTGAACAACGGGGGGTCTACAATGAGCAGTTCTTC
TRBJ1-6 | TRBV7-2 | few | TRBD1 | CASSLIRDRIYNSPLHF | TGTGCCAGCAGCTTAATCCGGGACAGAATCTATAATTCACCCCTCCACTTT
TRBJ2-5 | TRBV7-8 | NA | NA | CVSSFSSQGIQETQYF | TGTGTCAGCAGCTTCTCGTCTCAGGGGATTCAAGAGACCCAGTACTTC
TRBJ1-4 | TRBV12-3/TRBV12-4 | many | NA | CASSLAGASEKLFF | TGTGCCAGCAGTTTAGCGGGGGCGAGTGAAAAACTGTTTTTT
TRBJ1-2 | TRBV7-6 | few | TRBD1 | CASSLEETGGHGYTF | TGTGCCAGCAGCTTAGAGGAGACAGGGGGCCATGGCTACACCTTC
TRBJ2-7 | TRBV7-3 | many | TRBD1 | CASSPSFPGQGHEQYF | TGTGCCAGCAGTCCATCGTTTCCGGGACAGGGGCACGAGCAGTACTTC
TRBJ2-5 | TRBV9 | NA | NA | CASSGGTYQETQYF | TGTGCCAGCAGCGGGGGGACATACCAAGAGACCCAGTACTTC
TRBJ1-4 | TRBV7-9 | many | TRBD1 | CASSLGTGGHEKLFF | TGTGCCAGCAGCTTAGGGACAGGGGGTCATGAAAAACTGTTTTTT
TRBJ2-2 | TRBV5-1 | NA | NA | CASSYTSSGVSGELFF | TGCGCCAGCAGCTATACTAGCTCGGGAGTTTCCGGGGAGCTGTTTTTT
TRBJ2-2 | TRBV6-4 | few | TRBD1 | CASRGTGNTGELFF | TGTGCCAGCAGAGGGACAGGGAACACCGGGGAGCTGTTTTTT
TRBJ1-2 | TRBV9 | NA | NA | CASSLSPSYGYTF | TGTGCCAGCAGCTTGTCCCCCTCTTATGGCTACACCTTC
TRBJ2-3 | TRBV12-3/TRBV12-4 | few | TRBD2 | CASSLRGGSDTQYF | TGTGCCAGCAGTTTGCGGGGGGGATCAGATACGCAGTATTTT
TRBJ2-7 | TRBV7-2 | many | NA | CASSFSTESSYEQYF | TGTGCCAGCAGCTTCTCGACGGAGAGCTCCTACGAGCAGTACTTC
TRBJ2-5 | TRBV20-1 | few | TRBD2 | CSARDSGTSTEGTQYF | TGCAGTGCTAGAGATAGCGGGACTAGCACCGAAGGGACCCAGTACTTC
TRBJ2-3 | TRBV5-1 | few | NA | CASSFEGRQPDTQYF | TGCGCCAGCAGCTTCGAAGGGAGACAGCCAGATACGCAGTATTTT
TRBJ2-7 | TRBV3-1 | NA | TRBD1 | CASSYWDRSYEQYF | TGTGCCAGCAGCTACTGGGACAGATCCTACGAGCAGTACTTC
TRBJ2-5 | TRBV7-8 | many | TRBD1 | CASSLVTGEPGTQYF | TGTGCCAGCAGCTTAGTTACAGGGGAGCCAGGGACCCAGTACTTC
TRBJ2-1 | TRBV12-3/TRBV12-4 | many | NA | CASSFGVTTGEQFF | TGTGCCAGCAGTTTCGGGGTCACAACCGGTGAGCAGTTCTTC
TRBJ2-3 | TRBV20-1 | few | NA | CSAPRTGRDTDTQYF | TGCAGTGCCCCGAGAACAGGGAGGGACACAGATACGCAGTATTTT
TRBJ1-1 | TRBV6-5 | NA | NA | CASSYDRMNTEAFF | TGTGCCAGCAGTTACGACAGGATGAACACTGAAGCTTTCTTT
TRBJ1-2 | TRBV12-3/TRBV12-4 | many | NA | CASSPAARVDGYTF | TGTGCCAGCAGTCCCGCTGCCAGGGTTGATGGCTACACCTTC
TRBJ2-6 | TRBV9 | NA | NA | CASSVGRGAGANVLTF | TGTGCCAGCAGCGTTGGACGTGGGGCTGGGGCCAACGTCCTGACTTTC